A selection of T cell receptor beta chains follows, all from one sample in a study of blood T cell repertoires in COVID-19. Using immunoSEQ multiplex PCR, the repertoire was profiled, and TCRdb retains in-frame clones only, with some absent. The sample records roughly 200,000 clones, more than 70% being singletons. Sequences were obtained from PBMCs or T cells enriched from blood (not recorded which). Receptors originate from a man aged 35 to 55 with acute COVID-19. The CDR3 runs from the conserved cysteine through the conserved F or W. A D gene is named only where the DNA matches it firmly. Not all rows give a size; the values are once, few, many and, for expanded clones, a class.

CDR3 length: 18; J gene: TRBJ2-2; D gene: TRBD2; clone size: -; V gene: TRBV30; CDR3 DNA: TGTGCCTGGAGTGTAGGGTCTAGCGGGATGGAGAGCACCGGGGAGCTGTTTTTT; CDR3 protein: CAWSVGSSGMESTGELFF
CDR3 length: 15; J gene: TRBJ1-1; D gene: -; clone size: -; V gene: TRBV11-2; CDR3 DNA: TGTGCCAGCAGCCTCGTCCCGGGGTTTAACACTGAAGCTTTCTTT; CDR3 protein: CASSLVPGFNTEAFF
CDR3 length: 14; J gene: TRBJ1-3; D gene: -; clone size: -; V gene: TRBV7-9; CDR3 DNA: TGTGCCAGCAGCTTTGGTGGAGATGGAAACACCATATATTTT; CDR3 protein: CASSFGGDGNTIYF
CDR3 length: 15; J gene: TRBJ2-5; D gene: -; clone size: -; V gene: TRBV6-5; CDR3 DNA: TGTGCCAGCACTTCCCGGTCGGGAATCGGAGAGACCCAGTACTTC; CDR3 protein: CASTSRSGIGETQYF
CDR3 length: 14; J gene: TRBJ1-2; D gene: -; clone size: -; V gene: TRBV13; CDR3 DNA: TGTGCCAGCAGCTCGCGGGGTGGTAGCTATGGCTACACCTTC; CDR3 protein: CASSSRGGSYGYTF
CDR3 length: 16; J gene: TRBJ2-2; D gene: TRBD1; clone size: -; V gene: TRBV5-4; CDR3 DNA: TGTGCCAGCAGCCTGGCGGACAGGGGGGACACCGGGGAGCTGTTTTTT; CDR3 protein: CASSLADRGDTGELFF
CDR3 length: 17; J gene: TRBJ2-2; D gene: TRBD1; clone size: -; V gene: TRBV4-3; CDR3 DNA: TGCGCCAGCAGCCATATGAGGACAGGGGGAATTACCGGGGAGCTGTTTTTT; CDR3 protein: CASSHMRTGGITGELFF
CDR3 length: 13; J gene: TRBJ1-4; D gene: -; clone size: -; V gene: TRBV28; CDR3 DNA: TGTGCCAGCGCAGGACCCCGGGAAGAAAAACTGTTTTTT; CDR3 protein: CASAGPREEKLFF
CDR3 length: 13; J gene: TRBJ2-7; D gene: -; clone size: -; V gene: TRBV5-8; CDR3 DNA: TGTGCCAGCTCGCTGGGGGGGCCATACGAGCAGTACTTC; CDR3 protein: CASSLGGPYEQYF
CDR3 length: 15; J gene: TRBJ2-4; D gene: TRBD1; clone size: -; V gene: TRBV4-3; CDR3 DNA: TGCGCCAGCAGCCAGTATACAGGGGGCGGAAACATTCAGTACTTC; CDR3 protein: CASSQYTGGGNIQYF
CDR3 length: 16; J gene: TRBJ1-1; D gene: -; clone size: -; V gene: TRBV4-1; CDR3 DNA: TGCGCCAGCAAAAAAGGGGTAATTCGAGAGAACACTGAAGCTTTCTTT; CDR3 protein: CASKKGVIRENTEAFF
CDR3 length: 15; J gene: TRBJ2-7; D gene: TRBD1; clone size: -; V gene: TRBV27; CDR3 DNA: TGTGCCAGCACCCTCACGGGACAGGGTTCAACAAGGCAGTACTTC; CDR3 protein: CASTLTGQGSTRQYF
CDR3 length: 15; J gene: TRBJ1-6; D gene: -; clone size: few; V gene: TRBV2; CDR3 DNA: TGTGCCAGCAGTGAAAGGAGCTCCTATAATTCACCCCTCCACTTT; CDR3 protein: CASSERSSYNSPLHF
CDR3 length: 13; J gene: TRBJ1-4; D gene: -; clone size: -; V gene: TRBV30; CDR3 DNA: TGTGCCTGGAGGGGGAAGTCGGGGGAAAAACTGTTTTTT; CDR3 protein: CAWRGKSGEKLFF
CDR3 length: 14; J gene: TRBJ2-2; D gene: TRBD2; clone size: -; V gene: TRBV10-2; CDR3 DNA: TGCGCCAGCGGACTAGCGGGAATCACCGGGGAGCTGTTTTTT; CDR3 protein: CASGLAGITGELFF
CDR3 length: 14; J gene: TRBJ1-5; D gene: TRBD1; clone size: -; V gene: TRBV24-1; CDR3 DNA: TGTGCCGCTCAGGGGGCTACGGGCAATCAGCCCCAGCATTTT; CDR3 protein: CAAQGATGNQPQHF
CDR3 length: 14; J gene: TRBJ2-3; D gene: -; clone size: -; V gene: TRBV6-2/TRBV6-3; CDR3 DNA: TGTGCCAGCAGTTACTCGCGGGACACAGATACGCAGTATTTT; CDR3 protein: CASSYSRDTDTQYF
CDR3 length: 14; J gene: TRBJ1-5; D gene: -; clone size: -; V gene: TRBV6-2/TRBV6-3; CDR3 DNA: TGTGCCAGCAGTAAGGGACAAAACGGTCAGCCCCAGCATTTT; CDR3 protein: CASSKGQNGQPQHF
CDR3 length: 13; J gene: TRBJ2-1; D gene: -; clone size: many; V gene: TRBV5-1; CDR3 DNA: TGCGCCAGCAACCGGGACTCCTACAATGAGCAGTTCTTC; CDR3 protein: CASNRDSYNEQFF
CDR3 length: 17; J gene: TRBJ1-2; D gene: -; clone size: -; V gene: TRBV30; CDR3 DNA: TGTGCCTGGAGTGGCACGGGGGGCGCCAGTCCATTCTATGGCTACACCTTC; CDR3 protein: CAWSGTGGASPFYGYTF
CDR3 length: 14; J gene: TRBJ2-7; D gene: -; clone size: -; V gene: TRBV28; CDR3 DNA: TGTGCCAGCAGCCGAATTACGGGACAAAAGGTTTGGTACTTC; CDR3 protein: CASSRITGQKVWYF
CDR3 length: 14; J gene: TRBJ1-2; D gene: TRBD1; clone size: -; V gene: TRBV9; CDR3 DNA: TGTGCCAGCAGCGGCAGACAGGGGGTCGATGTCTACACCTTC; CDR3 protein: CASSGRQGVDVYTF
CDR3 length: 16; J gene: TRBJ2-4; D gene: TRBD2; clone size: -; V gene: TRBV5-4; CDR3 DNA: TGTGCCAGCAGCCCGGGGGGTCTGCTAGCCAAAAACATTCAGTACTTC; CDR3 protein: CASSPGGLLAKNIQYF
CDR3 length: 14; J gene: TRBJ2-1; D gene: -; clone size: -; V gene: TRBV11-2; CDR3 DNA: TGTGCCAGCAGCTCATTGGCAGGGCGAAATGAGCAGTTCTTC; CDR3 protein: CASSSLAGRNEQFF
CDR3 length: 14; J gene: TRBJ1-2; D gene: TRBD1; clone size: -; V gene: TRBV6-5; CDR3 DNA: TGTGCCAGCAGTTTGGGACAGGGGGCAAGGGGCTACACCTTC; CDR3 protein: CASSLGQGARGYTF
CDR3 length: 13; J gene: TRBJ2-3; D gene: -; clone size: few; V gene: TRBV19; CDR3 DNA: TGTGCCAGTACCCAGGGGCCAAGGGATACGCAGTATTTT; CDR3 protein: CASTQGPRDTQYF
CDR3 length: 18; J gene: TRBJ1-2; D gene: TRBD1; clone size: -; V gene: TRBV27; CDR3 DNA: TGTGCCAGCAGTTTCTCCGCTCGGGCGACAGGGGGGGAATATGGCTACACCTTC; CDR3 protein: CASSFSARATGGEYGYTF
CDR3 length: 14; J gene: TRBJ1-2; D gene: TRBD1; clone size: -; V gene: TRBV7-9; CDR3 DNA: TGTGCCAGCAGCTTTGGGACAGGGGCCTATGGCTACACCTTC; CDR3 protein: CASSFGTGAYGYTF
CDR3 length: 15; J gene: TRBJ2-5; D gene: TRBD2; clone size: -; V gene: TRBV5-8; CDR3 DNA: TGTGCCAGCAGCTCCGGGACTAGCGGATCAGAGACCCAGTACTTC; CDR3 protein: CASSSGTSGSETQYF
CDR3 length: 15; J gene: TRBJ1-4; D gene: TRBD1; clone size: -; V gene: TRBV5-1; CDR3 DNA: TGCGCCAGCAGCTTTTCGGGACAGGGGGCTGAAAAACTGTTTTTT; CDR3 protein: CASSFSGQGAEKLFF
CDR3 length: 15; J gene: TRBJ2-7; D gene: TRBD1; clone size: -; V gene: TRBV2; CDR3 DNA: TGTGCCAGCAGTGCCGGACAGGGGGCTGCCTACGAGCAGTACTTC; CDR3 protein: CASSAGQGAAYEQYF
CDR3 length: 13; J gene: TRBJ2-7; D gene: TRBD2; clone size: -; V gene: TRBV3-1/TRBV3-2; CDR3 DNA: TGTGCCAGCAGTCGGACCGGGGGGTACGAGCAGTACTTC; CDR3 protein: CASSRTGGYEQYF
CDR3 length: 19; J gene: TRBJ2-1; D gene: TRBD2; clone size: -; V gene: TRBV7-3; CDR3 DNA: TGTGCCAGCAGCTTCTCTCCCCAGCATAGCGGGAGCGTATACAATGAGCAGTTCTTC; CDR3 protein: CASSFSPQHSGSVYNEQFF
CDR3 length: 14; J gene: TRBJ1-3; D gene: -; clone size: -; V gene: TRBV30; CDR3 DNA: TGTGCCTGGAGTGCAACGAGCTCTGGAAACACCATATATTTT; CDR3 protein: CAWSATSSGNTIYF
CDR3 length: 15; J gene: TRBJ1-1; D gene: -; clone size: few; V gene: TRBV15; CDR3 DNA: TGTGCCACCAGCACCCTCGGGGGGTCGTTGAGGGAAGCTTTCTTT; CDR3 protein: CATSTLGGSLREAFF
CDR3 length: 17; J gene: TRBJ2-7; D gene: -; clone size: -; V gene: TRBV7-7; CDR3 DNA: TGTGCCAGCAGCTTAGTAATATACGGGGGTGAGTCCTACGAGCAGTACTTC; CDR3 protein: CASSLVIYGGESYEQYF
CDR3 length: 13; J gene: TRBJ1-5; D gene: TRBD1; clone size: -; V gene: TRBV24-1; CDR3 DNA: TGTGCCACCAGTGGTGACAGGGATCAGCCCCAGCATTTT; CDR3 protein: CATSGDRDQPQHF
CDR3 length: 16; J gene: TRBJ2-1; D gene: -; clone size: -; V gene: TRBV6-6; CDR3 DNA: TGTGCCAGCAGAAATACAGGGTTTTGGGGCAACAATGAGCAGTTCTTC; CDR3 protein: CASRNTGFWGNNEQFF
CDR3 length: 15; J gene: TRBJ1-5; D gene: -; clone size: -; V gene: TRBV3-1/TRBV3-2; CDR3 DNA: TGTGCCAGCAGCCAATCCCACCGTTCGAGTCAGCCCCAGCATTTT; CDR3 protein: CASSQSHRSSQPQHF
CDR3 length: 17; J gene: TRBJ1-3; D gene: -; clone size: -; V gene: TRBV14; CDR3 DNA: TGTGCCAGCAGCCAAGATCTTGGGGGGAGCTCTGGAAACACCATATATTTT; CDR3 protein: CASSQDLGGSSGNTIYF
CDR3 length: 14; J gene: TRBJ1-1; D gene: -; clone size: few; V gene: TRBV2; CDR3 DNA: TGTGCCAGCATCAAGACACCCCAGGGCACTGAAGCTTTCTTT; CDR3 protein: CASIKTPQGTEAFF
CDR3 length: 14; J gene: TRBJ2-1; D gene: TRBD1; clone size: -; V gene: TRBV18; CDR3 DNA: TGTGCCAGCTCACCCGGACAGGTTAACGGTGAGCAGTTCTTC; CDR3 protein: CASSPGQVNGEQFF
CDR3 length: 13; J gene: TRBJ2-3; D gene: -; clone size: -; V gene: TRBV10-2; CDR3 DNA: TGCGCCAGCACTTGGGGAGGCACAGATACGCAGTATTTT; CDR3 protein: CASTWGGTDTQYF
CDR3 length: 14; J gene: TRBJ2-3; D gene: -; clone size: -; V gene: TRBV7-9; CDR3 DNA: TGTGCCAGCAGCCCAGGGTTTAGCACAGATACGCAGTATTTT; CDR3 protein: CASSPGFSTDTQYF
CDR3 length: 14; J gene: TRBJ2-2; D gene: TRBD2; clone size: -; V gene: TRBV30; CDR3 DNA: TGTGCCTGGAAACCGGGAGGGGTGGCCGGGGAGCTGTTTTTT; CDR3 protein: CAWKPGGVAGELFF
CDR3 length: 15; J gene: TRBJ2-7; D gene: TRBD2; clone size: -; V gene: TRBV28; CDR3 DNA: TGTGCCAGCAGTGAACTAGCGGGAGTCCCCTACGAGCAGTACTTC; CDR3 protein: CASSELAGVPYEQYF
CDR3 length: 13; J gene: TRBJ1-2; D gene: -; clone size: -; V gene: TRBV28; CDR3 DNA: TGTGCCAGCAGTTTTGGCAGGGGTGTCGGCTACACCTTC; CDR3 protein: CASSFGRGVGYTF
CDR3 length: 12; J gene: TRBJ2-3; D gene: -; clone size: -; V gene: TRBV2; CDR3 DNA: TGTGCCAGCAAAGAATGGGCGGATACGCAGTATTTT; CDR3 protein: CASKEWADTQYF
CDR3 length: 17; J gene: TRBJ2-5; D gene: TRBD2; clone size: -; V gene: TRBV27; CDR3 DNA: TGTGCCAGCAGTCCGCGCAGGAGCGGGAGAATGGGAGAGACCCAGTACTTC; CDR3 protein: CASSPRRSGRMGETQYF
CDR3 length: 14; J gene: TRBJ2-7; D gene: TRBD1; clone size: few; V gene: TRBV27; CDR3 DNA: TGTGCCAGCAGTTCCCGACAGGGGGCGTGGGAGCAGTACTTC; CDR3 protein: CASSSRQGAWEQYF
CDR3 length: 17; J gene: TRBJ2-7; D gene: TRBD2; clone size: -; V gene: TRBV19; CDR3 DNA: TGTGCCAGTAGTTGGACTAGCGGGAACAGCCCACCCTACGAGCAGTACTTC; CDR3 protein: CASSWTSGNSPPYEQYF
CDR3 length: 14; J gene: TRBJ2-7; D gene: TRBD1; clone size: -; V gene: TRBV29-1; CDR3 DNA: TGCAGCGTTTCAACAGGGGGCGGCTCCTACGAGCAGTACTTC; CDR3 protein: CSVSTGGGSYEQYF
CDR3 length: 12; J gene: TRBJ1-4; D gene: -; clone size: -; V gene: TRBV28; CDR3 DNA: TGTGCCAGCAGTTTCAGGGGTGAAAAACTGTTTTTT; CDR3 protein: CASSFRGEKLFF